The 18 T cell receptor beta chains reported below all come from one sample, sequenced in a study of blood T cell repertoires in COVID-19. Data came from immunoSEQ multiplex PCR; TCRdb stores just in-frame clones and leaves some out. The sample has about 190,000 clones, 70% to 90% seen once. Sequenced sample: peripheral blood. The source of these receptors is a middle-aged man with active or convalescent COVID-19.

The rearrangement uses TRBV6-2 or TRBV6-3 and TRBJ1-5, with unresolved D. V was shortened by 3 bases and J by 2 bases, with 11 bases between the two germline ends. The CDR3 is made up of 15 amino acids. The germline V gene has CDR1 MNHEY and CDR2 SVGEGT. In DNA form, the CDR3 reads TGTGCCAGCAGTTATGCCCCCCCGGGCAATCAGCCCCAGCATTTT. Amino acids: CASSYAPPGNQPQHF.

The chain combines TRBV2 with TRBJ1-2; a weak D match, TRBD1 (6 bases). Trimming took off 5 bases at V and 10 bases at J, with 14 bases between the two ends. There are 12 residues in the CDR3. Per germline, CDR1 SNHLY and CDR2 FYNNEI. As DNA, the CDR3 is TGTGCCAGCAGTAACCGACAGGTTGACTACACCTTC. This gives the protein CASSNRQVDYTF.

This clone turned up a few times. V is TRBV4-2 and J is TRBJ2-7, with 9 bases aligning to TRBD1. Germline V gives CDR1 LGHNA, CDR2 YNFKEQ. CDR3 length: 14 amino acids. Trimming cost V 5 bases and J 4 bases; bases outside gene matches: 6. CDR3 amino acids: CASSLRTGEYEQYF. The CDR3, as DNA: TGTGCCAGCAGCTTGCGGACAGGGGAGTACGAGCAGTACTTC.

The rearrangement joins TRBV13 to TRBJ2-7; D perhaps matches TRBD1 (6 bases). The length of the CDR3 is 13 residues. CDR1 is PRHDT and CDR2 is FYEKMQ in the germline V gene (reference sequence). Trimming shortened V by 1 base and J by 3 bases, and 7 bases separated the two germline ends. The CDR3, as DNA: TGTGCCAGCAGCTTAGAACAGGGCTACGAGCAGTACTTC. Translated: CASSLEQGYEQYF.

This chain connects TRBV6-5 to TRBJ2-5; D gene uncertain. V lost 4 bases and J lost 2, with 11 bases in between. Looked up from germline, CDR1 is MNHEY and CDR2 is SVGAGI. The CDR3 is made up of 14 amino acids. CDR3 sequence (DNA): TGTGCCAGCAGTTCGGGTGGGTATCAAGAGACCCAGTACTTC. It specifies CASSSGGYQETQYF.

The V gene is TRBV2, the J gene TRBJ1-4; tentatively, D is TRBD1 (5 bases). From germline, CDR1 is SNHLY and CDR2 FYNNEI. Trimming removed 6 bases from V and 4 bases from J, with 9 bases in between. The CDR3 consists of 13 residues. CDR3 DNA sequence: TGTGCCAGCAGGGGGCAGCTTAATGAAAAACTGTTTTTT. It is translated as CASRGQLNEKLFF.

The CDR3 spells CASKDRGSEQYF. The CDR3 region has the DNA TGTGCCAGCAAGGACAGGGGATCCGAGCAGTACTTC. The V and J genes are TRBV27 and TRBJ2-7; the match to TRBD1 covers 9 bases. The germline V gene has CDR1 MNHEY and CDR2 SMNVEV (reference sequence). V trimming: 7 bases; J trimming: 6 bases; junction bases outside the gene matches: 4. The CDR3 runs 12 residues.

Remarks on this clone: This specimen includes other DNA sequences encoding the same CDR3. The chain carries TRBV9 and TRBJ1-3, with D hard to call. The V and J ends lost 4 bases and 3 bases respectively, with 5 bases between them. Germline CDR1 and CDR2: SGDLS and YYNGEE. The CDR3 is 12 amino acids. The CDR3 DNA is TGTGCCAGCAGCCCGAGTGGAAACACCATATATTTT. This sequence encodes CASSPSGNTIYF.

V is TRBV24-1 and J is TRBJ2-5; TRBD1 matches 7 bases. V shed 7 bases, J shed 2 bases, and the junction held 9 bases outside the gene matches. CDR1 is KGHDR and CDR2 is SFDVKD in the germline V gene. This CDR3 has 15 residues. The DNA of the CDR3 is TGTGCCACCAGACCGGGACAGAGGATTCAAGAGACCCAGTACTTC. As protein: CATRPGQRIQETQYF.

The chain carries TRBV6-1 and TRBJ2-1, with 11 bases identical to TRBD2. The germline gives CDR1 MNHNS, CDR2 SASEGT. The CDR3 is 18 residues long. After removal of 4 bases from V and 7 bases from J, the junction contained 15 bases not matched to a gene. CDR3 DNA sequence: TGTGCCAGCAGTGCTTCCAAACTAGCGGGAGAAGGGGCTAATGAGCAGTTCTTC. It codes for CASSASKLAGEGANEQFF.

The chain has TRBV5-5 and TRBJ1-1; the match to TRBD1 covers 8 bases. The CDR3 sequence is 15 residues long. J was trimmed by 2 bases and V by 4 bases; bases with no gene match: 7. Germline V lookup: CDR1 SGHKS, CDR2 YYEKEE (reference sequence). The CDR3 here is CASSREDRANTEAFF. CDR3 nucleotide sequence: TGTGCCAGCAGCAGAGAGGACAGGGCAAACACTGAAGCTTTCTTT. The full variable domain, with the rest looked up from reference TRBV5-5 and TRBJ1-1, is DAGVTQSPTHLIKTRGQQVTLRCSPISGHKSVSWYQQVLGQGPQFIFQYYEKEERGRGNFPDRFSARQFPNYSSELNVNALLLGDSALYLCASSREDRANTEAFFGQGTRLTVV.

The gene calls are TRBV18 and TRBJ1-4; TRBD1 might be the D (5 bases). CDR1 is KGHSH, CDR2 LQKENI, per germline. The CDR3 runs 14 residues. V was cut by 4 bases and J by 4 bases, with 10 bases left in between. The CDR3 DNA reads as TGTGCCAGCTCACTGCGGGGGATTAATGAAAAACTGTTTTTT. This gives the protein CASSLRGINEKLFF.

This clone was found once. The J gene is TRBJ1-2, the V gene TRBV27; D is uncertain. The germline V gene has CDR1 MNHEY and CDR2 SMNVEV (reference sequence). This CDR3 has 14 amino acids. V shed 7 bases and J shed 2 bases, with 14 bases lying between them. The CDR3 is CASTSFRSNYGYTF. The DNA of the CDR3 is TGTGCCAGCACCTCGTTCCGTTCGAACTATGGCTACACCTTC.

This clone was detected once. This chain connects TRBV12-3 or TRBV12-4 to TRBJ1-3, with 9 bases aligning to TRBD1. The CDR3 covers 13 residues. J was trimmed by 10 bases and V by 5 bases; bases with no gene match: 6. CDR3 nucleotides: TGTGCCAGCAGTACCGGACAGGGGCATACCATATATTTT. This gives the protein CASSTGQGHTIYF.

The rearrangement uses TRBV3-1 (or the pseudogene TRBV3-2) and TRBJ1-2; D is uncertain. Germline V gene lookup returns CDR1 LGHDT and CDR2 YNNKEL (reference sequence). The CDR3 has 13 residues. Between the trimmed V and J ends, which lost 0 bases and 12 bases, there was a span of 14 bases. The CDR3 region has the DNA TGTGCCAGCAGCCAAGATCCGGGTTGGTCTGACACCTTC. It yields the protein CASSQDPGWSDTF.

The rearrangement links TRBV27 to TRBJ2-2; TRBD2 aligns across 14 bases. Germline CDR1 and CDR2: MNHEY and SMNVEV (reference sequence). The CDR3 loop spans 20 amino acids. Losses at the gene ends were 3 bases for V and 4 bases for J; bases not matched to a gene: 13. DNA of the CDR3: TGTGCCAGCAGTTTGATTTTAAGGACTAGCGGGAGGCGGGGCACCGGGGAGCTGTTTTTT. Encoded protein: CASSLILRTSGRRGTGELFF.

CDR3 sequence (DNA): TGTGCCAGCAGCTCGGCGGGACTAGCGGCTACTACCGGGGAGCTGTTTTTT. This encodes CASSSAGLAATTGELFF. The chain recombines TRBV5-4 with TRBJ2-2; TRBD2 agrees at 11 bases. Germline assignment: CDR1 SGHNT and CDR2 YYREEE (reference sequence). Trimming cost V 3 bases and J 5 bases; bases outside gene matches: 9. The CDR3 sequence is 17 residues long.

V usage is TRBV5-1 and J usage is TRBJ1-4; D might be TRBD1 (6 bases). This CDR3 region has 18 residues. CDR1 SGHRS and CDR2 YFSETQ come from the germline V gene. The V end lost 0 bases, the J end lost 1 base, and 16 bases lay between the germline ends. The CDR3 coding sequence is TGCGCCAGCAGCTTGGGGGACGGGACACTTGGAACTAATGAAAAACTGTTTTTT. Its translation: CASSLGDGTLGTNEKLFF.